The next 23 T cell receptor beta chains were all read from a single sample in a study of human T cells and chemical hapten exposure. Regarding time point: pre-sensitization, week 0. Noted treatment: therapeutic diphenylcyclopropenone sensitization with weekly scalp DPC. TCRdb processed the RACE reads anew with MiXCR; each CDR3 protein has one entry. The sample has under 90,000 distinct CDR3 sequences, approximately 9.9% seen once. The material was whole blood, obtained in connection with sensitization to the hapten diphenylcyclopropenone (DPC). The receptors derive from a woman in her thirties or forties with alopecia areata. Some clones in this sample may be carry-over from other donors' samples.

The chain employs TRBV7-9 and TRBJ1-6, with 8 bases that match TRBD1. Germline V gene lookup returns CDR1 SEHNR and CDR2 FQNEAQ (reference sequence). The CDR3 consists of 15 residues. Losses at the gene ends were 5 bases for V and 4 bases for J; bases not matched to a gene: 4. This chain's CDR3 is CASSQTGVYNSPLHF. Written as DNA, the CDR3 is TGTGCCAGCAGCCAGACAGGGGTTTATAATTCACCCCTCCACTTT.

The V call is TRBV28, the J call TRBJ2-7, with 8 nucleotides matching TRBD2. The CDR3 has 14 amino acids. CDR1 is MDHEN and CDR2 is SYDVKM in the germline V gene. Losses at the gene ends were 5 bases for V and 1 base for J; bases not matched to a gene: 4. The CDR3: CASSQSGGSYEQYF. As DNA, the CDR3 is TGTGCCAGCAGTCAGAGCGGGGGTTCCTACGAGCAGTACTTC.

The chain uses TRBV4-1 and TRBJ2-5; the D gene is possibly TRBD1 (5 bases). Germline V gene sequence: CDR1 MGHRA, CDR2 YSYEKL. V was trimmed by 4 bases and J by 2 bases, leaving 11 bases between them. CDR3 size: 14 residues. This chain's CDR3 is CASSLRTRQETQYF. CDR3 nucleotide sequence: TGCGCCAGCAGCCTCCGGACAAGACAAGAGACCCAGTACTTC.

In its sample, this clonotype was seen a few times. This sequence joins TRBV11-2 and TRBJ1-4, with D unclear. The CDR3 sequence is 15 residues long. V was clipped by 2 bases and J by 8 bases, with 15 bases between them. Germline V lookup: CDR1 SGHAT, CDR2 FQNNGV. The CDR3 spells CASSLSQDPYEKLFF. CDR3 bases: TGTGCCAGCAGCTTATCGCAGGACCCATACGAAAAACTGTTTTTT. The full variable domain, completed using reference TRBV11-2 and TRBJ1-4, is EAGVAQSPRYKIIEKRQSVAFWCNPISGHATLYWYQQILGQGPKLLIQFQNNGVVDDSQLPKDRFSAERLKGVDSTLKIQPAKLEDSAVYLCASSLSQDPYEKLFFGSGTQLSVL.

There are many counts of this clonotype. This sequence joins TRBV20-1 and TRBJ1-4, with a weak D call TRBD1 (5 bases). CDR1 is DFQATT and CDR2 is SNEGSKA in the germline V gene (reference sequence). V was cut by 6 bases and J by 8 bases, with 19 bases left in between. This CDR3 contains 14 residues. This chain's CDR3 is CSALIGTAGEKLFF. CDR3 coding DNA: TGCAGTGCCCTAATTGGGACCGCGGGCGAAAAACTGTTTTTT.

This clonotype appeared a few times. The chain has TRBV12-3 or TRBV12-4 and TRBJ1-1; D is undetermined. Trimming shortened V by 7 bases and J by 4 bases, and 10 bases separated the two germline ends. The CDR3 totals 12 residues. The DNA of the CDR3 is TGTGCCAGCAAAATGTCAGTCACTGAAGCTTTCTTT. It is translated as CASKMSVTEAFF.

This clonotype was observed at least ten times. The DNA for the CDR3 is TGTGCCAGCAGCCAGACCCAGAGCACAGATACGCAGTATTTT. As protein: CASSQTQSTDTQYF. The chain is built from TRBV5-6 and TRBJ2-3; the D is unclear. There are 14 residues in the CDR3. The germline V and J ends were trimmed by 4 bases and 0 bases, with 9 bases remaining between them. From germline, CDR1 is SGHDT and CDR2 YYEEEE.

This clonotype was seen a handful of times. CDR3 sequence: CASSQATSQRDQETQYF. The CDR3 bases are TGTGCCAGCAGCCAAGCCACTAGTCAGAGGGACCAAGAGACCCAGTACTTC. The chain combines TRBV4-2 with TRBJ2-5; perhaps TRBD2 as D (5 bases). The CDR3 is made up of 17 amino acids. The germline gives CDR1 LGHNA, CDR2 YNFKEQ. Trimming shortened V by 1 base and J by 0 bases, and 15 bases separated the two germline ends.

This clonotype was picked up a small number of times. The J gene is TRBJ2-7, the V gene TRBV20-1; the match to TRBD2 covers 10 bases. V lost 6 bases, J lost 10 bases, and 12 bases stayed unmatched. Looked up from germline, CDR1 is DFQATT and CDR2 is SNEGSKA (reference sequence). CDR3 length: 13 amino acids. In DNA form, the CDR3 reads TGCAGTGCCGCAGGCGGAGCGGGGGGGATACAGTACTTC. This codes for CSAAGGAGGIQYF.

This clonotype was seen many times. V and J are TRBV14 and TRBJ1-1; TRBD1 agrees at 10 bases. With V trimmed by 4 bases and J by 0 bases, 14 bases remained unmatched. Germline-derived CDR1 and CDR2 are SGHDN and FVKESK. CDR3 length equals 19 residues. The CDR3 region is CASSPDVTGTGVLNTEAFF. CDR3 bases: TGTGCCAGCAGCCCAGATGTGACCGGGACAGGGGTTTTGAACACTGAAGCTTTCTTT.

This clonotype was counted a few times. The chain employs TRBV18 and TRBJ1-5; tentative D call: TRBD1 (6 bases). With 3 bases removed from V and 1 base from J, the gap between germline ends came to 16 bases. The CDR3 consists of 17 residues. Germline CDR1 KGHSH, CDR2 LQKENI. Here the CDR3 reads CASSPRPRGESNQPQHF. The CDR3 nucleotides are TGTGCCAGCTCACCCAGACCCAGGGGCGAAAGCAATCAGCCCCAGCATTTT.

The sample holds many counts of this clonotype. The chain uses TRBV28 and TRBJ2-7, with D possibly being TRBD2 (6 bases). CDR3 length: 13 residues. Trimming stripped 5 bases from V and 3 bases from J, with 11 bases between. The germline gives CDR1 MDHEN, CDR2 SYDVKM. CDR3 protein: CASSLGTFYEQYF. In DNA, the CDR3 is TGTGCCAGCAGTCTAGGGACTTTCTACGAGCAGTACTTC.

The sample holds many counts of this clonotype. The chain joins TRBV5-6 to TRBJ1-1; 7 bases fit TRBD1. This CDR3 region has 14 residues. Trimming removed 4 bases from V and 1 base from J; junction bases left unmatched: 4. Germline-derived CDR1 and CDR2 are SGHDT and YYEEEE. CDR3 DNA: TGTGCCAGCAGCCTGCGACAGGGGAACACTGAAGCTTTCTTT. It codes for CASSLRQGNTEAFF.

This clonotype was counted at least ten times. This chain links TRBV6-5 with TRBJ2-1; TRBD1 matches at 9 bases. This CDR3 is 17 amino acids long. Looked up from germline, CDR1 is MNHEY and CDR2 is SVGAGI. Germline trimming cut 4 bases from V and 4 bases from J; bases unmatched to any gene: 11. The CDR3 loop is CASSSGTGTGKYNEQFF. The CDR3 DNA reads as TGTGCCAGCAGTTCCGGAACTGGGACAGGGAAATACAATGAGCAGTTCTTC.

This clonotype occurred once. This may be a read error, as it is one base from a much larger clone. This chain joins TRBV6-5 and TRBJ2-7, with 7 bases that match TRBD2. The germline gives CDR1 MNHEY, CDR2 SVGAGI. This CDR3 has 15 residues. J gave up 3 bases and V 0 bases, and 5 bases lay outside the gene matches. The chain's CDR3 is CASSYSTGGGYEQYF. DNA of the CDR3: TGTGCCAGCAGTTACTCGACCGGCGGGGGCTACGAGCAGTACTTC.

This clonotype was picked up many times. The chain joins TRBV7-3 to TRBJ1-5, with no clear D. The CDR3 sequence is 15 residues long. The V and J ends lost 7 bases and 0 bases respectively, with 13 bases between them. The germline gives CDR1 SGHTA, CDR2 FQGTGA. CDR3 in DNA: TGTGCCAGCACCATCACTGGTTATAGCAATCAGCCCCAGCATTTT. Amino acids: CASTITGYSNQPQHF.

In its sample, this clonotype was seen many times. The chain links TRBV11-2 to TRBJ1-3; D might be TRBD1 (6 bases). In germline, CDR1 is SGHAT, CDR2 FQNNGV. V gave up 3 bases and J gave up 3 bases, with 18 bases separating them. The CDR3 spans 17 residues. The CDR3 DNA reads TGTGCCAGCAGCTTCGGACTGAGGGGGGGAGGTGGAAACACCATATATTTT. This encodes CASSFGLRGGGGNTIYF.

The chain has TRBV6-5 and TRBJ2-5; the match to TRBD2 covers 10 bases. The CDR3 is 16 residues long. V was clipped by 5 bases and J by 3 bases; unmatched bases: 9. Germline loops: CDR1 MNHEY, CDR2 SVGAGI. The DNA of the CDR3 is TGTGCCAGCAGTCAGAGACTAGCGGGTCTTAAAGAGACCCAGTACTTC. It yields the protein CASSQRLAGLKETQYF.

V is TRBV6-5 and J is TRBJ1-6; D is possibly TRBD1 (5 bases). The V end lost 6 bases, the J end lost 7 bases, and 13 bases lay between the germline ends. This CDR3 comprises 14 residues. The germline gives CDR1 MNHEY, CDR2 SVGAGI. CDR3 amino acids: CASRESWGNSPLHF. The CDR3 bases are TGTGCCAGCAGGGAGTCTTGGGGGAATTCACCCCTCCACTTT.

This clonotype showed up many times. This chain joins TRBV29-1 and TRBJ1-2; tentatively, D is TRBD1 (6 bases). CDR1 and CDR2 (germline): SQVTM, ANQGSEA. V lost 1 base to trimming and J lost 4 bases, with 16 bases between them. There are 15 residues in the CDR3. The CDR3 DNA is TGCAGCGTTGAAGTGGAGGATGAGGGGGTCTATGGCTACACCTTC. As protein: CSVEVEDEGVYGYTF.

This clonotype was detected ten times or more. The rearrangement joins TRBV7-2 to TRBJ1-2, with D perhaps matching TRBD1 (6 bases). V lost 1 base and J lost 4, with 13 bases in between. This CDR3 is 15 amino acids long. Germline-derived CDR1 and CDR2 are SGHTA and FQGNSA. CDR3 DNA sequence: TGTGCCAGCAGCTTAGTGGGCAGGGGAGCCTATGGCTACACCTTC. It translates to CASSLVGRGAYGYTF.

This clonotype has only a few counts. The chain couples TRBV7-2 to TRBJ1-5, with D unclear. The CDR3 contains 13 residues. Germline CDR1 and CDR2: SGHTA and FQGNSA. Deletions cut 3 bases from V and 3 bases from J, with 6 bases between. For the CDR3, the DNA is TGTGCCAGCAGCTTCCAGTACAATCAGCCCCAGCATTTT. This sequence encodes CASSFQYNQPQHF.

This clonotype was observed a few times. The chain is built from TRBV7-2 and TRBJ2-7; no clear D. V lost 1 base, J lost 3 bases, and 16 bases lay in between. This CDR3 has 16 residues. Per germline, CDR1 SGHTA and CDR2 FQGNSA. The CDR3 spells CASSLGKPLTVYEQYF. CDR3 in DNA: TGTGCCAGCAGCTTAGGAAAGCCCCTGACGGTCTACGAGCAGTACTTC.